This is a list of T cell receptor beta chains from one sample in a study of blood T cells in healthy people across ages. TCRdb passed the 5' RACE reads through MiXCR, listing each CDR3 protein once. This table holds about 1.4 million distinct CDR3 sequences, approximately 60% found once. Input material: blood. The receptors here all came from a man aged 18 to 30 in good health. CDR3s include the opening cysteine and the closing phenylalanine or tryptophan. A D gene is named only where the DNA matches it firmly. The size of a clone is reported for some rows only, either as once, few or many, or as a class for expanded clones.

D gene: NA; V gene: TRBV6-1; J gene: TRBJ2-2; clone size: NA; CDR3 protein: CASSEGRGGPSLNTGELFF; CDR3 DNA: TGTGCCAGCAGTGAAGGTCGTGGGGGCCCAAGCCTGAACACCGGGGAGCTGTTTTTT
D gene: NA; V gene: TRBV18; J gene: TRBJ1-2; clone size: NA; CDR3 protein: CASSPGQPRTNYGYTF; CDR3 DNA: TGTGCCAGCTCCCCCGGACAGCCTAGGACTAACTATGGCTACACCTTC
D gene: TRBD1; V gene: TRBV3-1; J gene: TRBJ2-1; clone size: NA; CDR3 protein: CASSQDQGTGIGDEQFF; CDR3 DNA: TGTGCCAGCAGCCAAGATCAGGGGACAGGGATCGGGGATGAGCAGTTCTTC
D gene: NA; V gene: TRBV2; J gene: TRBJ1-6; clone size: NA; CDR3 protein: CASDRRGVNSPLHF; CDR3 DNA: TGTGCCAGCGATAGGCGGGGGGTTAATTCACCCCTCCACTTT
D gene: NA; V gene: TRBV5-1; J gene: TRBJ2-7; clone size: NA; CDR3 protein: CASSTGTPDSYEQYF; CDR3 DNA: TGCGCCAGCAGCACCGGGACCCCGGACTCCTACGAGCAGTACTTC
D gene: NA; V gene: TRBV7-9; J gene: TRBJ2-5; clone size: NA; CDR3 protein: CASSLRVGFQETQYF; CDR3 DNA: TGTGCCAGCAGCTTACGGGTGGGATTCCAAGAGACCCAGTACTTC
D gene: NA; V gene: TRBV2; J gene: TRBJ1-1; clone size: many; CDR3 protein: CASDLFGTVNTEAFF; CDR3 DNA: TGTGCCAGCGATTTGTTCGGGACCGTGAACACTGAAGCTTTCTTT
D gene: NA; V gene: TRBV7-9; J gene: TRBJ2-1; clone size: NA; CDR3 protein: CASSRQGGNNEQFF; CDR3 DNA: TGTGCCAGTTCCCGACAGGGAGGGAACAATGAGCAGTTCTTC
D gene: NA; V gene: TRBV20-1; J gene: TRBJ2-3; clone size: NA; CDR3 protein: CSAPDGSTYTQYF; CDR3 DNA: TGCAGTGCTCCGGACGGCTCCACGTATACGCAGTATTTT
D gene: NA; V gene: TRBV6-5; J gene: TRBJ2-1; clone size: NA; CDR3 protein: CASSYGAGAGNEQFF; CDR3 DNA: TGTGCCAGCAGTTACGGGGCAGGGGCGGGCAATGAGCAGTTCTTC
D gene: TRBD2; V gene: TRBV6-5; J gene: TRBJ2-4; clone size: NA; CDR3 protein: CASSYSTSGRGKNIQYF; CDR3 DNA: TGTGCCAGCAGTTACTCAACTAGCGGGAGGGGCAAAAACATTCAGTACTTC
D gene: NA; V gene: TRBV6-1; J gene: TRBJ2-2; clone size: NA; CDR3 protein: CASKLGPGELFF; CDR3 DNA: TGTGCCAGCAAACTAGGACCCGGGGAGCTGTTTTTT
D gene: NA; V gene: TRBV4-2; J gene: TRBJ2-5; clone size: NA; CDR3 protein: CASSQDRADGKTQYF; CDR3 DNA: TGTGCCAGCAGCCAAGATCGGGCGGATGGAAAGACCCAGTACTTC
D gene: TRBD1; V gene: TRBV24-1; J gene: TRBJ1-4; clone size: few; CDR3 protein: CATSDPGTGNEKLFF; CDR3 DNA: TGTGCCACCAGTGATCCCGGGACAGGGAACGAAAAACTGTTTTTT
D gene: NA; V gene: TRBV11-2; J gene: TRBJ2-1; clone size: NA; CDR3 protein: CASRLSGATAGANEQFF; CDR3 DNA: TGTGCCAGCAGACTATCGGGGGCCACCGCTGGGGCCAATGAGCAGTTCTTC
D gene: NA; V gene: TRBV30; J gene: TRBJ2-7; clone size: NA; CDR3 protein: CAWRGRLPSYEQYF; CDR3 DNA: TGTGCCTGGAGGGGAAGACTGCCGTCCTACGAGCAGTACTTC
D gene: NA; V gene: TRBV24-1; J gene: TRBJ2-7; clone size: once; CDR3 protein: CAVGVTGRYEQYF; CDR3 DNA: TGTGCCGTAGGAGTAACAGGGAGGTACGAGCAGTACTTC
D gene: NA; V gene: TRBV10-3; J gene: TRBJ2-7; clone size: NA; CDR3 protein: CAISETVVYYEQYF; CDR3 DNA: TGTGCCATCAGTGAGACAGTAGTTTACTACGAGCAGTACTTC
D gene: NA; V gene: TRBV3-1; J gene: TRBJ2-7; clone size: few; CDR3 protein: CASSQPYEGGSNEQYF; CDR3 DNA: TGTGCCAGCAGCCAACCCTACGAAGGGGGTAGTAACGAGCAGTACTTC
D gene: NA; V gene: TRBV7-9; J gene: TRBJ2-2; clone size: NA; CDR3 protein: CASLSLRTGELFF; CDR3 DNA: TGTGCCAGCTTGAGTTTACGCACCGGGGAGCTGTTTTTT
D gene: NA; V gene: TRBV2; J gene: TRBJ2-3; clone size: NA; CDR3 protein: CASTGTRTDTQYF; CDR3 DNA: TGTGCCAGCACAGGGACGAGAACAGATACGCAGTATTTT
D gene: NA; V gene: TRBV5-1; J gene: TRBJ2-1; clone size: NA; CDR3 protein: CASSPLLGSNEQFF; CDR3 DNA: TGCGCCAGCAGCCCCCTCCTGGGTAGTAATGAGCAGTTCTTC
D gene: NA; V gene: TRBV15; J gene: TRBJ1-2; clone size: few; CDR3 protein: CATSRDGLVYGYTF; CDR3 DNA: TGTGCCACCAGCAGAGACGGTCTTGTCTATGGCTACACCTTC
D gene: TRBD1; V gene: TRBV28; J gene: TRBJ2-7; clone size: NA; CDR3 protein: CASSPRGTGEYEQYF; CDR3 DNA: TGTGCCAGCAGTCCCAGAGGGACAGGAGAATACGAGCAGTACTTC
D gene: NA; V gene: TRBV4-1; J gene: TRBJ1-5; clone size: NA; CDR3 protein: CASSQWPGRNQPQHF; CDR3 DNA: TGCGCCAGCAGCCAATGGCCGGGCCGAAATCAGCCCCAGCATTTT
D gene: TRBD2; V gene: TRBV7-9; J gene: TRBJ2-1; clone size: NA; CDR3 protein: CASSPKTSTAYNEQFF; CDR3 DNA: TGTGCCAGCAGCCCCAAGACTAGCACTGCCTACAATGAGCAGTTCTTC
D gene: NA; V gene: TRBV29-1; J gene: TRBJ1-5; clone size: NA; CDR3 protein: CSAGDSGGQPQHF; CDR3 DNA: TGCAGCGCCGGGGATTCGGGGGGTCAGCCCCAGCATTTT
D gene: NA; V gene: TRBV7-2; J gene: TRBJ2-7; clone size: NA; CDR3 protein: CASSPYGSSYNEQYF; CDR3 DNA: TGTGCCAGCAGCCCCTACGGGAGCTCCTACAATGAGCAGTACTTC
D gene: TRBD1; V gene: TRBV12-3/TRBV12-4; J gene: TRBJ1-4; clone size: few; CDR3 protein: CASSPTGVYEKLFF; CDR3 DNA: TGTGCCAGCAGTCCGACAGGGGTGTATGAAAAACTGTTTTTT
D gene: NA; V gene: TRBV6-1; J gene: TRBJ2-3; clone size: few; CDR3 protein: CASSGPGGLGTDTQYF; CDR3 DNA: TGTGCCAGCAGTGGCCCCGGGGGACTTGGCACAGATACGCAGTATTTT